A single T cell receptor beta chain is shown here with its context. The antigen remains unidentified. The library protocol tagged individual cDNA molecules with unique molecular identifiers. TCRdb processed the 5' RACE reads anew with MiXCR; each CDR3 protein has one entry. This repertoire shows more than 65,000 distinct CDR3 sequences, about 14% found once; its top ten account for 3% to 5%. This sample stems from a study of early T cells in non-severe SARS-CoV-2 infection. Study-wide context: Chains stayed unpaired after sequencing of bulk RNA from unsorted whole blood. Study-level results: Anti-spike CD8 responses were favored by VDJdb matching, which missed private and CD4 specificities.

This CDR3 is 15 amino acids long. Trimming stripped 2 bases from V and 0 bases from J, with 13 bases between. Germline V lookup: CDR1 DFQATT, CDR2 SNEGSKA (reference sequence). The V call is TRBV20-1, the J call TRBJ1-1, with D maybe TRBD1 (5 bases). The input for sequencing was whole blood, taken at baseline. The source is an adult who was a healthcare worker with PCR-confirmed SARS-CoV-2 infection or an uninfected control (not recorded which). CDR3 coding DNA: TGCAGTGCTAGATCTGGGGGGGTTGTGAACACTGAAGCTTTCTTT. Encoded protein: CSARSGGVVNTEAFF.